The 21 T cell receptor beta chains presented below share a single source sample, sequenced in a study of shared clonotypes between healthy human individuals. Terminally differentiated effector memory CD45RA+ cells were left out of the naive CD8 fraction, which was CD45RO-negative and positively selected for CCR7. Clones were sequenced by immunoSEQ multiplex PCR, and TCRdb holds only the in-frame ones, with some missing. The sample holds about 1.9 million clones, roughly 93% seen once. The sequenced sample consisted of naive CD8+ T cells from PBMCs. Every receptor here comes from a man in his late teens or twenties in good health. Some clones in this sample may be carry-over from other donors' samples.

The V call is TRBV27, the J call TRBJ2-2; 7 bases are shared with TRBD1. The germline V gene has CDR1 MNHEY and CDR2 SMNVEV (reference sequence). The J segment lost 13 bases and the V segment lost 2 bases, leaving 10 bases of the junction unmatched. This CDR3 region has 14 residues. The DNA of the CDR3 is TGTGCCAGCAGTTTAAGCAGACAGGGTAACGTGCTGTTTTTT. Residues: CASSLSRQGNVLFF.

V is TRBV2 and J is TRBJ2-6, with 7 bases aligning to TRBD1. CDR3 size: 18 residues. The V gene end was trimmed by 3 bases and the J gene end by 0 bases; junction bases not matched to a gene: 8. Germline CDR1 SNHLY, CDR2 FYNNEI. The DNA of the CDR3 is TGTGCCAGCAGTGACCCCCGGGACAGTTACTCTGGGGCCAACGTCCTGACTTTC. This gives the protein CASSDPRDSYSGANVLTF.

The table lists this clone with a count of one. The sample carries other DNA sequences with the same CDR3. The genes are TRBV9 and TRBJ2-1, with TRBD1 identical over 7 bases. The CDR3 has 14 amino acids. Germline V lookup: CDR1 SGDLS, CDR2 YYNGEE. J was trimmed by 4 bases and V by 2 bases; bases with no gene match: 3. This chain's CDR3 is CASSVTGNYNEQFF. The CDR3 coding sequence is TGTGCCAGCAGCGTGACAGGGAATTACAATGAGCAGTTCTTC.

This rearrangement joins TRBV12-2 to TRBJ1-2; the table's D gene call, TRBD1, was not cross checked with the DNA. TRBV12-2 is deemed a pseudogene. The length of the CDR3 is 13 residues. CDR3 sequence: CASRLGNRLGYTF. The CDR3, as DNA: TGTGCAAGTCGCTTAGGGAACAGGCTGGGCTACACCTTC.

The CDR3 DNA follows: TGTGCCAGCAGCTTAGGCTCACTAGAGACCCAGTACTTC. This gives the protein CASSLGSLETQYF. The chain carries TRBV5-5 and TRBJ2-5; D call uncertain. Deletions cut 2 bases from V and 4 bases from J, with 9 bases between. The CDR3 is 13 residues long. The germline V gene encodes CDR1 SGHKS and CDR2 YYEKEE (reference sequence).

This chain uses TRBV27 with TRBJ2-3, with D tentatively TRBD1 (5 bases). V was clipped by 0 bases and J by 4 bases, with 17 bases between them. CDR3 size: 17 residues. Germline lookup yields CDR1 MNHEY and CDR2 SMNVEV (reference sequence). CDR3 in DNA: TGTGCCAGCAGTTTATCTTTCAGGGCCCGTCGGCCAGATACGCAGTATTTT. It encodes CASSLSFRARRPDTQYF.

The rearrangement links TRBV10-1 to TRBJ2-1; 8 bases align to TRBD2. The J segment lost 7 bases and the V segment lost 1 base, leaving 6 bases of the junction unmatched. The length of the CDR3 is 15 residues. Germline V lookup: CDR1 WNHNN, CDR2 SYGVQD (reference sequence). The CDR3 nucleotides are TGCGCCAGCAGTGAGTACCCCGGGAGGGGAAATGAGCAGTTCTTC. Encoded protein: CASSEYPGRGNEQFF.

Details on this clone: One end of the junction is discordant with germline, which a read error may explain. V and J are TRBV15 and TRBJ2-4; 8 nucleotides line up with TRBD1. The germline gives CDR1 LNHNV, CDR2 YYDKDF (reference sequence). This CDR3 contains 13 residues. CDR3 sequence (DNA): TGTGCCACCAGCAGAACCTACCCGGACAGGGTTAACTTC. This translates into CATSRTYPDRVNF.

The chain links TRBV27 to TRBJ2-1, with a possible D match to TRBD1 (6 bases). With 2 bases removed from V and 2 bases from J, the gap between germline ends came to 10 bases. Germline V gives CDR1 MNHEY, CDR2 SMNVEV (reference sequence). The CDR3 has 15 residues. The chain's CDR3 is CASSLTRGAYNEQFF. CDR3 nucleotide sequence: TGTGCCAGCAGTTTAACCAGGGGTGCCTACAATGAGCAGTTCTTC.

The V call is TRBV7-3, the J call TRBJ2-7; 8 nucleotides align to TRBD1. The CDR3 spans 14 residues. Germline V gene sequence: CDR1 SGHTA, CDR2 FQGTGA. V was pared by 5 bases and J by 3 bases, with 6 bases of the junction left unmatched. Here the CDR3 reads CASSSRDRNYEQYF. In DNA form, the CDR3 reads TGTGCCAGCAGCAGCCGGGACAGGAACTACGAGCAGTACTTC.

DNA of the CDR3: TGCAGCGTTGAATCCGGGTCGCAGGGGGCTGGGGAGACCCAGTACTTC. Translated: CSVESGSQGAGETQYF. The rearrangement joins TRBV29-1 to TRBJ2-5, with TRBD1 matching over 8 bases. CDR3 length: 16 amino acids. Trimming removed 2 bases from V and 5 bases from J; junction bases left unmatched: 13. The germline gives CDR1 SQVTM, CDR2 ANQGSEA.

V and J are TRBV27 and TRBJ2-6, with D tentatively TRBD1 (6 bases). Germline CDR1 MNHEY, CDR2 SMNVEV (reference sequence). The V gene lost 4 bases and the J gene lost 0 bases, with 13 bases spanning the gap. This CDR3 spans 17 amino acids. In DNA form, the CDR3 reads TGTGCCAGCAGTTCTCTTAGGACAGTCTCTGGGGCCAACGTCCTGACTTTC. Translated: CASSSLRTVSGANVLTF.

The chain carries TRBV4-1 and TRBJ2-7; 10 bases are shared with TRBD2. With V trimmed by 6 bases and J by 5 bases, 10 bases remained unmatched. The CDR3 is 15 amino acids. Germline V gene sequence: CDR1 MGHRA, CDR2 YSYEKL. The CDR3 protein is CASSQILAGAHEQYF. The CDR3 DNA reads TGCGCCAGCAGTCAAATTCTAGCGGGAGCCCACGAGCAGTACTTC.

This chain links TRBV9 with TRBJ2-3; 10 nucleotides agree with TRBD2. Germline V gene sequence: CDR1 SGDLS, CDR2 YYNGEE. V lost 4 bases to trimming and J lost 3 bases; unmatched junction nucleotides: 8. The length of the CDR3 is 16 residues. The CDR3 sequence is CASSRTRTSGTDTQYF. The CDR3 DNA follows: TGTGCCAGCAGCCGTACCCGGACTAGCGGTACAGATACGCAGTATTTT.

This clone was observed a handful of times. Additional DNA sequences in this sample encode the identical CDR3. The chain uses TRBV27 and TRBJ1-1, with 9 bases matching TRBD1. The CDR3 consists of 14 residues. Germline CDR1 and CDR2: MNHEY and SMNVEV (reference sequence). V shed 5 bases, J shed 2 bases, and the junction held 3 bases outside the gene matches. CDR3 in amino acids: CASSLDRGNTEAFF. CDR3 in DNA: TGTGCCAGCAGTCTGGACAGGGGAAACACTGAAGCTTTCTTT.

Details on this clone: This sample includes further DNA sequences coding for the same CDR3. The chain joins TRBV9 to TRBJ2-6; D is ambiguous. Trimming removed 0 bases at V and 3 bases at J, with 4 bases between. Germline loops: CDR1 SGDLS, CDR2 YYNGEE. This CDR3 has 14 amino acids. CDR3 sequence reads: CASSVGRGANVLTF. The CDR3 DNA reads as TGTGCCAGCAGCGTAGGTCGTGGGGCCAACGTCCTGACTTTC. The whole variable domain, filled in from reference TRBV9 and TRBJ2-6, reads DSGVTQTPKHLITATGQRVTLRCSPRSGDLSVYWYQQSLDQGLQFLIQYYNGEERAKGNILERFSAQQFPDLHSELNLSSLELGDSALYFCASSVGRGANVLTFGAGSRLTVL.

The J gene is TRBJ2-7, the V gene TRBV5-4, with D perhaps matching TRBD1 (6 bases). Trimming removed 5 bases at V and 6 bases at J, with 18 bases between. This CDR3 has 14 amino acids. The germline CDR1 and CDR2 sequences are SGHNT and YYREEE (reference sequence). The CDR3 reads CASSREDRGFEQYF. The DNA of the CDR3 is TGTGCCAGCAGTCGAGAGGACAGAGGCTTCGAGCAGTACTTC.

V is TRBV4-1 and J is TRBJ2-7; tentatively, D is TRBD2 (5 bases). Germline V gene data show CDR1 as MGHRA and CDR2 as YSYEKL. V lost 1 base and J lost 6, with 10 bases in between. The CDR3 has 13 residues. The CDR3 reads CASSQVHTSEQYF. CDR3 coding DNA: TGCGCCAGCAGCCAAGTGCATACTAGCGAGCAGTACTTC.

The chain uses TRBV15 and TRBJ2-5; 8 bases are shared with TRBD2. Germline V gives CDR1 LNHNV, CDR2 YYDKDF (reference sequence). The J segment lost 3 bases and the V segment lost 3 bases, leaving 0 bases of the junction unmatched. The CDR3 is 13 amino acids. The CDR3 spells CATSSGREETQYF. As DNA, the CDR3 is TGTGCCACCAGCAGCGGGAGGGAAGAGACCCAGTACTTC.

This clone appeared once. The chain employs TRBV6-6 and TRBJ2-7; 8 bases are a match to TRBD1. The germline CDR1 and CDR2 sequences are MNHNY and SVGAGI (reference sequence). The length of the CDR3 is 13 residues. V was clipped by 6 bases and J by 5 bases; unmatched bases: 6. The CDR3 reads CASSWDRLNEQYF. The CDR3 DNA follows: TGTGCCAGCAGCTGGGACAGGTTAAACGAGCAGTACTTC.

The V and J genes are TRBV5-1 and TRBJ1-1, with TRBD1 matching over 9 bases. V gave up 4 bases and J gave up 2 bases; unmatched junction bases: 6. This CDR3 has 15 residues. Germline CDR1 is SGHRS and CDR2 is YFSETQ. The CDR3 here is CASSQDRGGNTEAFF. The CDR3 DNA reads TGCGCCAGCAGCCAGGACAGGGGAGGAAACACTGAAGCTTTCTTT.